The 21 T cell receptor beta chains below come from one sample, sequenced in a study of early T cells in non-severe SARS-CoV-2 infection. MiXCR, applied by TCRdb to the 5' RACE reads, yields one record per CDR3 protein. Of about 69,000 distinct CDR3 sequences listed, approximately 12% are singletons. The specimen sequenced was whole blood. Receptor source: an adult who was a healthcare worker with PCR-confirmed SARS-CoV-2 infection or an uninfected control (not recorded which).

For the CDR3, the DNA is TGCGCCAGCAGCTTGGTCCTGAGTGAGCAGTTCTTC. Amino acid sequence: CASSLVLSEQFF. The chain recombines TRBV5-1 with TRBJ2-1; the D is unclear. Germline CDR1 and CDR2: SGHRS and YFSETQ. This CDR3 is built from 12 residues. With 0 bases removed from V and 9 bases from J, the gap between germline ends came to 7 bases.

This clonotype was seen repeatedly, ten times or more. V is TRBV5-1 and J is TRBJ1-3, with TRBD1 matching over 7 bases. J was trimmed by 2 bases and V by 2 bases; bases with no gene match: 1. The CDR3 runs 14 residues. Looked up from germline, CDR1 is SGHRS and CDR2 is YFSETQ. CDR3 DNA sequence: TGCGCCAGCAGCTTCGGGACAGCTGGAAACACCATATATTTT. Its protein is CASSFGTAGNTIYF.

This clonotype was counted many times. The V gene is TRBV6-1, the J gene TRBJ1-5, with TRBD1 matching 7 bases. Germline V gene sequence: CDR1 MNHNS, CDR2 SASEGT. V trimming: 2 bases; J trimming: 4 bases; junction bases outside the gene matches: 5. The CDR3 spans 15 residues. In DNA, the CDR3 is TGTGCCAGCAGTGAAAGGGGGCAGGGTAATCAGCCCCAGCATTTT. It translates to CASSERGQGNQPQHF.

This clonotype was detected a few times. The chain recombines TRBV7-6 with TRBJ2-1; D not certain. The V end was cut by 5 bases, the J end by 8 bases, with 19 bases between. The germline V gene encodes CDR1 SGHVS and CDR2 FNYEAQ. CDR3 length: 15 residues. CDR3 sequence (DNA): TGTGCCAGCAGCCGGTCTTCTCCGAATAGAGATGAGCAGTTCTTC. As protein: CASSRSSPNRDEQFF.

There are many counts of this clonotype. The gene calls are TRBV2 and TRBJ2-1; no reliable D call. CDR3 length: 14 residues. Trimming removed 7 bases from V and 4 bases from J, with 14 bases in between. CDR1 and CDR2 from the germline V gene are SNHLY and FYNNEI. The CDR3 sequence is CASIRALGYNEQFF. Written as DNA, the CDR3 is TGTGCCAGCATCCGGGCCTTAGGGTACAATGAGCAGTTCTTC.

In this sample, this clonotype turned up a few times. The chain is built from TRBV7-9 and TRBJ1-1; D is uncertain. The V end was cut by 3 bases, the J end by 10 bases, with 21 bases between. The CDR3 runs to 15 residues. Germline lookup yields CDR1 SEHNR and CDR2 FQNEAQ (reference sequence). CDR3 in DNA: TGTGCCAGCAGCTTCCCACTGCTCACGGATTTTCGAGCTTTCTTT. Its translation is CASSFPLLTDFRAFF.

This clonotype was found many times. The chain has TRBV6-2 or TRBV6-3 and TRBJ2-3, with D unresolved. V was trimmed by 0 bases and J by 2 bases, leaving 6 bases between them. CDR3 length: 14 amino acids. CDR1 is MNHEY and CDR2 is SVGEGT in the germline V gene. CDR3 sequence (DNA): TGTGCCAGCAGTTACTCTCCCATCACAGATACGCAGTATTTT. Protein product: CASSYSPITDTQYF.

Ten or more counts support this clonotype. The CDR3 coding sequence is TGCAGCGTTGACACAGATACGCAGTATTTT. It yields the protein CSVDTDTQYF. The chain joins TRBV29-1 to TRBJ2-3, with no clear D. CDR3 length: 10 residues. Trimming took off 3 bases at V and 2 bases at J, with 0 bases between the two ends. CDR1 SQVTM and CDR2 ANQGSEA come from the germline V gene.

This chain joins TRBV18 and TRBJ1-1; a possible D gene is TRBD1 (6 bases). Germline CDR1 KGHSH, CDR2 LQKENI. Deletions cut 3 bases from V and 2 bases from J, with 10 bases between. This CDR3 region has 14 residues. The CDR3 nucleotides read TGTGCCAGCTCACCGGGACAAATAAACACTGAAGCTTTCTTT. Protein sequence: CASSPGQINTEAFF.

This clonotype turned up a few times. The genes are TRBV12-3 or TRBV12-4 and TRBJ2-1; possible D gene TRBD2, 6 bases. This CDR3 contains 17 residues. Trimming shortened V by 6 bases and J by 3 bases, and 21 bases separated the two germline ends. CDR3 residues: CASSPPWRGPNYNEQFF. CDR3 DNA: TGTGCCAGCAGCCCCCCCTGGAGGGGACCCAACTACAATGAGCAGTTCTTC.

The J gene is TRBJ1-2, the V gene TRBV27; 7 positions match TRBD1. Per the germline V gene, CDR1 is MNHEY and CDR2 is SMNVEV (reference sequence). This CDR3 is built from 17 residues. V was pared by 4 bases and J by 6 bases, with 17 bases of the junction left unmatched. Written as DNA, the CDR3 is TGTGCCAGCAGTTCCGCCACCGTGACAGGGACGGCTCATGGCTACACCTTC. Translated: CASSSATVTGTAHGYTF.

This clonotype came up many times. The chain links TRBV2 to TRBJ1-6, with 7 bases aligning to TRBD1. V trimming: 3 bases; J trimming: 7 bases; junction bases outside the gene matches: 3. Germline CDR1 and CDR2: SNHLY and FYNNEI. This CDR3 spans 14 amino acids. CDR3 in DNA: TGTGCCAGCAGTGATGTACAGGGGAATTCACCCCTCCACTTT. As protein: CASSDVQGNSPLHF. The variable domain in full, completed from reference TRBV2 and TRBJ1-6, reads EPEVTQTPSHQVTQMGQEVILRCVPISNHLYFYWYRQILGQKVEFLVSFYNNEISEKSEIFDDQFSVERPDGSNFTLKIRSTKLEDSAMYFCASSDVQGNSPLHFGNGTRLTVT.

The sample holds a few counts of this clonotype. The chain's CDR3 is CASSGLVGAGELFF. DNA of the CDR3: TGTGCCAGCAGTGGACTGGTGGGGGCCGGGGAGCTGTTTTTT. The rearrangement joins TRBV2 to TRBJ2-2; D may correspond to TRBD1 or TRBD2 (5 bases each). The CDR3 extends over 14 amino acids. Germline V gives CDR1 SNHLY, CDR2 FYNNEI. V lost 4 bases and J lost 6, with 12 bases in between.

The genes are TRBV7-9 and TRBJ2-3; D is undetermined. The CDR3 length is 15 residues. V lost 7 bases, J lost 2 bases, and 16 bases lay in between. In germline, CDR1 is SEHNR, CDR2 FQNEAQ (reference sequence). The CDR3 region is CASTPPQRVTDTQYF. The CDR3 nucleotides read TGTGCCAGCACCCCGCCCCAGAGAGTCACAGATACGCAGTATTTT.

This chain connects TRBV5-1 to TRBJ2-7; no reliable D call. The CDR3 is made up of 13 amino acids. Between the trimmed V and J ends, which lost 0 bases and 7 bases, there was a span of 11 bases. The V gene's germline CDR1 is SGHRS and CDR2 YFSETQ. CDR3 sequence: CASSLEGSWEQYF. The CDR3 DNA reads TGCGCCAGCAGCTTGGAGGGCAGTTGGGAGCAGTACTTC.

The CDR3 DNA reads as TGTGCCAGCAAGGTCGGGGCCGCCGCGTGGGGTGAAAAACTGTTTTTT. It translates to CASKVGAAAWGEKLFF. The chain uses TRBV6-2 or TRBV6-3 and TRBJ1-4; tentatively, D is TRBD1 (5 bases). V dropped 7 bases and J dropped 7 bases, with 22 bases sitting between them. This CDR3 is built from 16 residues. CDR1 and CDR2 (germline): MNHEY, SVGEGT.

The chain links TRBV9 to TRBJ2-7, with no clear D. This CDR3 contains 14 residues. V was pared by 1 base and J by 3 bases, with 11 bases between. Germline assignment: CDR1 SGDLS and CDR2 YYNGEE. CDR3 sequence reads: CASSVRADFYEQYF. Here the CDR3 DNA reads TGTGCCAGCAGCGTAAGGGCAGACTTCTACGAGCAGTACTTC.

This clonotype was observed many times. The J gene is TRBJ2-3, the V gene TRBV4-1; 9 bases fit TRBD2. Trimming removed 0 bases from V and 5 bases from J; junction bases left unmatched: 9. The CDR3 covers 17 residues. Germline loops: CDR1 MGHRA, CDR2 YSYEKL. The CDR3 spells CASSQDQFAGGQDTQYF. CDR3 coding DNA: TGCGCCAGCAGCCAAGATCAATTTGCGGGGGGGCAAGATACGCAGTATTTT.

This clonotype was seen repeatedly, ten times or more. The chain carries TRBV2 and TRBJ2-1; D is tentatively TRBD1 or TRBD2 (5 bases each). Between the trimmed V and J ends, which lost 5 bases and 5 bases, there was a span of 13 bases. The CDR3 is 14 residues long. CDR1 is SNHLY, CDR2 FYNNEI, per germline. The CDR3 DNA follows: TGTGCCAGCAGTCGGGACGGGGCCAACAATGAGCAGTTCTTC. Translated, it gives CASSRDGANNEQFF.

Only a few counts were recorded for this clonotype. The V call is TRBV2, the J call TRBJ1-5; perhaps TRBD1 as D (5 bases). Germline assignment: CDR1 SNHLY and CDR2 FYNNEI. The CDR3 is made up of 14 amino acids. Between the trimmed V and J ends, which lost 7 bases and 0 bases, there was a span of 10 bases. This CDR3 is CASKGGTSNQPQHF. As DNA, the CDR3 is TGTGCCAGCAAGGGCGGGACTAGCAATCAGCCCCAGCATTTT.

This clonotype has a count of ten or more. The rearrangement uses TRBV4-3 and TRBJ1-3; TRBD1 matches 7 bases. The ends lost 0 bases at V and 2 bases at J; junction bases unmatched: 1. Per germline, CDR1 LGHNA and CDR2 YSLEER. The CDR3 is made up of 15 amino acids. This CDR3 reads CASSQDQGAGNTIYF. The CDR3 coding sequence is TGCGCCAGCAGCCAAGATCAGGGGGCTGGAAACACCATATATTTT.